Below are 6 T cell receptor beta chains sequenced from a single sample in a study of T cell responses to AZD1222 COVID-19 vaccine. Libraries were prepared by immunoSEQ multiplex PCR; TCRdb keeps only in-frame clonotypes and omits some of them. The data show approximately 160,000 clones, with about 90% seen just once and around 1% held by the top ten. This sample comprised peripheral blood, obtained 28 days after the second AZD1222 dose. All receptors derive from an adult who received the AZD1222 COVID-19 vaccine.

This clone was observed a handful of times. A junction boundary mismatches the germline segment, possibly from a read error. The chain is built from TRBV7-9 and TRBJ2-7; tentative D call: TRBD1 (7 bases). Germline V gives CDR1 SEHNR, CDR2 FQNEAQ (reference sequence). The CDR3 has 12 amino acids. The CDR3 spells CASSLGGQFGDF. The CDR3 bases are TGTGCCAGCAGCTTGGGGGGACAGTTCGGCGACTTC.

The CDR3 DNA follows: TGCGCCAGCAGCCCTCAAACCGGGACAGGGGGCGCGAAGACCCAGTACTTC. This encodes CASSPQTGTGGAKTQYF. The chain recombines TRBV5-1 with TRBJ2-5; 12 nucleotides align to TRBD1. This CDR3 comprises 17 residues. The germline CDR1 and CDR2 sequences are SGHRS and YFSETQ. With V trimmed by 4 bases and J by 6 bases, 13 bases remained unmatched.

This sequence joins TRBV5-1 and TRBJ1-2; the D gene is possibly TRBD1 (5 bases). This CDR3 contains 13 residues. Germline V gene data show CDR1 as SGHRS and CDR2 as YFSETQ. Trimming removed 1 base from V and 4 bases from J, with 8 bases in between. The CDR3 here is CASSLSGPYGYTF. CDR3 DNA: TGCGCCAGCAGCTTGTCAGGGCCCTATGGCTACACCTTC.

The chain links TRBV19 to TRBJ1-1; D gene ambiguous. Looked up from germline, CDR1 is LNHDA and CDR2 is SQIVND (reference sequence). This CDR3 is 12 amino acids long. Trimming removed 5 bases from V and 6 bases from J, with 10 bases in between. The CDR3 loop reads CASSRSQAEAFF. CDR3 sequence (DNA): TGTGCCAGTAGTCGTAGTCAGGCTGAAGCTTTCTTT.

This clone was seen a single time. V gene TRBV5-1 combines with J gene TRBJ2-7; 13 bases fit TRBD2. Germline assignment: CDR1 SGHRS and CDR2 YFSETQ. V gave up 3 bases and J gave up 4 bases; unmatched junction bases: 16. This CDR3 is built from 19 residues. The CDR3 coding sequence is TGCGCCAGCAGCTCCTGGACTAGCGGGGGCCCCTCAGAGGGATACGAGCAGTACTTC. This encodes CASSSWTSGGPSEGYEQYF.

The chain is built from TRBV7-9 and TRBJ1-2; a possible D gene is TRBD1 (6 bases). The CDR3 extends over 14 amino acids. Germline V gives CDR1 SEHNR, CDR2 FQNEAQ (reference sequence). V gave up 1 base and J gave up 8 bases, with 14 bases separating them. The CDR3 protein is CASSLDGGHRGYTF. The CDR3 nucleotides read TGTGCCAGCAGCTTAGATGGGGGGCATAGAGGCTACACCTTC. Variable domain in full (rest from reference TRBV7-9 and TRBJ1-2): DTGVSQNPRHKITKRGQNVTFRCDPISEHNRLYWYRQTLGQGPEFLTYFQNEAQLEKSRLLSDRFSAERPKGSFSTLEIQRTEQGDSAMYLCASSLDGGHRGYTFGSGTRLTVV.